This entry describes one T cell receptor (beta chain). Its target is unknown. The sample comes from a study of T cell repertoires in cytomegalovirus infection. TCRdb called the reads again in MiXCR, with one record for every CDR3 protein. The sample includes roughly 920,000 distinct CDR3 sequences, approximately 31% of them seen just once. CDR3 length equals 16 residues. Germline CDR1 MNHEY, CDR2 SVGEGT. Trimming took 5 bases from V and 7 from J, leaving 21 bases between them. The V call is TRBV6-2 or TRBV6-3, the J call TRBJ2-1, with a possible D match to TRBD1 (7 bases). The sample was cultured CD8+ T cells from PBMCs, taken from culture after CMV antigen stimulation. The sequence was obtained from a human donor in good health (CMV status not recorded). Some clones in this sample may be carry-over from other donors' samples. The CDR3 spells CASSLPRGDFSNEQFF. The CDR3 DNA sequence: TGTGCCAGCAGTCTCCCCAGGGGGGACTTTTCGAATGAGCAGTTCTTC.